This T cell receptor (beta chain) is from a study of cytomegalovirus exposure and HLA in healthy donors. Regarding the study as a whole: As a later analysis showed, several of the most significant clusters appeared to be linked to common viral pathogens. Rare TCR sequences dominated, though some public TCRs recurred in many donors. Prior analysis indicated that the majority of TCR beta V segments exhibited productivity approximately 90% or approximately 30% of the time.

Deletions cut 1 base from V and 6 bases from J, with 9 bases between. The V gene's germline CDR1 is SEHNR and CDR2 FQNEAQ (reference sequence). The CDR3 is 13 residues long. Amplification used 60 Vbeta primers and 13 Jbeta primers. Method: immunoSEQ multiplex PCR; TCRdb's copy keeps in-frame clones and lacks some. The sample includes over 100,000 clones, about 75% of them seen just once. This clone was observed a few times. What it binds is not known. This chain uses TRBV7-9 with TRBJ1-1; perhaps TRBD1 as D (5 bases). Sequencing was carried out using PBMCs. This receptor was identified in a woman in her thirties or forties in good health and CMV-seropositive. The CDR3 spells CASSLEGVSEAFF. The CDR3, as DNA: TGTGCCAGCAGCTTAGAAGGGGTTTCTGAAGCTTTCTTT.